This TCR beta chain appears in the sequencing data of a study of blood T cells in healthy people across ages. With a J-beta primer mix and a sample-barcoded 5' primer, a second PCR ran about 7 to 12 cycles. TCRdb re-analysed the 5' RACE reads in MiXCR, keeping a single row per CDR3 protein. The sample includes approximately 1,000,000 distinct CDR3 sequences, around two fifths of them seen just once. About this clonotype: The antigen remains unidentified.

Whole-study findings and limits: Any changes in expanded clonotypes were possibly confounded, as donor CMV status remained unknown.

Trimming cost V 6 bases and J 4 bases, with 15 bases left between them. Germline CDR1 and CDR2: LGHNA and YSLEER. CDR3 length: 14 residues. Healthy Caucasian individuals from Russia aged roughly 6 to 95 were enrolled as donors. Sequencing used blood. The chain is built from TRBV4-3 and TRBJ1-2; D is unclear. The source of this sequence is a man between 18 and 35 years old in good health. The CDR3 sequence: CASSSGGKLYGYTF. The CDR3 nucleotides are TGCGCCAGCAGTTCCGGAGGGAAACTCTATGGCTACACCTTC.